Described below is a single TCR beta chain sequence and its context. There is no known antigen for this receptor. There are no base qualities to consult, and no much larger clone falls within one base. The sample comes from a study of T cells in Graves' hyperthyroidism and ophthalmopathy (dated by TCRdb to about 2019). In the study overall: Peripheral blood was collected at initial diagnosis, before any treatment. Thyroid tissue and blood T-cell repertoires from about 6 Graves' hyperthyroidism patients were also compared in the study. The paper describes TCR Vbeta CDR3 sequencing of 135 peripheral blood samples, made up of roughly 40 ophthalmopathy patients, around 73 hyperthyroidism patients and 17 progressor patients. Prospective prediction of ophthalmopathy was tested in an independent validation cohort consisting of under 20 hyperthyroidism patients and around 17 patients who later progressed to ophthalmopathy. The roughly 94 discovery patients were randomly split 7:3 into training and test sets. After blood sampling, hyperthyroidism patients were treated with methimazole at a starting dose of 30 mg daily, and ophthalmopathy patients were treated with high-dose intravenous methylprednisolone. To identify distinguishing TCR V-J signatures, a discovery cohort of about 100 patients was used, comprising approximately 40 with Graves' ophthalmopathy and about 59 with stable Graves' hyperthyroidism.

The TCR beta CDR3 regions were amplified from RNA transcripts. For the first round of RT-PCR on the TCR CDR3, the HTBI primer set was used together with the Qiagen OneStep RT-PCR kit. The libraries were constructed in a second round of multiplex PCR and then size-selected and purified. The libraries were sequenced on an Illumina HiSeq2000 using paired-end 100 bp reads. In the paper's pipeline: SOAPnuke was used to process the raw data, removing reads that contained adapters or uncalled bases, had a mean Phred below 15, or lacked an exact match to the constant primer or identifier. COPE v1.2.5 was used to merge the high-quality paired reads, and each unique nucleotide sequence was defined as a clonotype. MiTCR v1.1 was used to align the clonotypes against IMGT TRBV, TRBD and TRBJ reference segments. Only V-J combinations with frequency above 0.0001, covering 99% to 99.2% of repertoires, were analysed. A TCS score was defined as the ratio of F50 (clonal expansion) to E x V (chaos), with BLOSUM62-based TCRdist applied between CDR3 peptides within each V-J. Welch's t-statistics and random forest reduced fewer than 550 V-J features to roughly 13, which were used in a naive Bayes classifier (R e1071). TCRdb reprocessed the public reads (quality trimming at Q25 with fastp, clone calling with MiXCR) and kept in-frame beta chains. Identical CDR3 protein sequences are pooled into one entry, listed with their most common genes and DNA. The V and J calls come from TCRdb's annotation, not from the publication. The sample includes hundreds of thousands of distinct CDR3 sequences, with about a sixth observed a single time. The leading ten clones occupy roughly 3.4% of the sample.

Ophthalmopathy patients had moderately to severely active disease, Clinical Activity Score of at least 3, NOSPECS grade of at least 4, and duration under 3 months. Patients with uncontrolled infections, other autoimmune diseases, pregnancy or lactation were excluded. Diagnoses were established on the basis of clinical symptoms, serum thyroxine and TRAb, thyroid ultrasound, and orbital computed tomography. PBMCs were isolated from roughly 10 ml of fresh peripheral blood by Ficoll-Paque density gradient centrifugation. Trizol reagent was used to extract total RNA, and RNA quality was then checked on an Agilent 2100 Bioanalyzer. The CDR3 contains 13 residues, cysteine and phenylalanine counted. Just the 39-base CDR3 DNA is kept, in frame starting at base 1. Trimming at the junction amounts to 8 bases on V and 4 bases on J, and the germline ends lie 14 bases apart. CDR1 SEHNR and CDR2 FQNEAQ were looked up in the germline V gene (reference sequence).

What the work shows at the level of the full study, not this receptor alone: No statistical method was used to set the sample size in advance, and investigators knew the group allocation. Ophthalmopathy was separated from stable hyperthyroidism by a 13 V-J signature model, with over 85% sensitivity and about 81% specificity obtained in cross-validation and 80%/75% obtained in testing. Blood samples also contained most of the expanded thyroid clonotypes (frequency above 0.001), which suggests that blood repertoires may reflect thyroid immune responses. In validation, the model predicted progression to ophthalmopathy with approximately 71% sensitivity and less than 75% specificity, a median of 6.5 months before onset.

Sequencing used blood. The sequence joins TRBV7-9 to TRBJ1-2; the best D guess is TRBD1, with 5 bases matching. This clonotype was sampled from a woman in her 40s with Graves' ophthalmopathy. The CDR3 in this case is CASHLRDLYGYTF. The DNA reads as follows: TGTGCCAGCCACCTCCGGGACCTCTATGGCTACACCTTC.